This TCR beta chain stems from a study of T cell responses to AZD1222 COVID-19 vaccine. Overall study findings and caveats: Reportedly, nearly half the spike-specific TCRs target unmutated variant regions. Donors in the cohort were predominantly white British and more often female, and clonal diversity was possibly underestimated.

As regards this clone: As yet, its antigen is unknown.

Here immunoSEQ multiplex PCR was the method, and the copy in TCRdb shows in-frame clones only, minus some. The data hold some 120,000 clones, with more than 80% observed a single time. The CDR3 spans 15 residues. With 2 bases clipped from V and 3 bases from J, the junction kept 3 bases outside the gene matches. The germline V gene encodes CDR1 MDHEN and CDR2 SYDVKM. Source: peripheral blood, taken 28 days after the second AZD1222 dose. V is TRBV28 and J is TRBJ1-4, with 7 bases that match TRBD1. This receptor was obtained from an adult who received the AZD1222 COVID-19 vaccine. This CDR3 is CASSLQGTANEKLFF. CDR3 nucleotides: TGTGCCAGCAGTTTACAGGGGACAGCTAATGAAAAACTGTTTTTT. The full variable domain, its missing parts supplied by reference TRBV28 and TRBJ1-4, is DVKVTQSSRYLVKRTGEKVFLECVQDMDHENMFWYRQDPGLGLRLIYFSYDVKMKEKGDIPEGYSVSREKKERFSLILESASTNQTSMYLCASSLQGTANEKLFFGSGTQLSVL.